This TCR beta chain was recovered during a study of CD8 T cells in Susac syndrome. Study-level findings and limits: An acknowledgment was made by the study that its TCR sequencing and HLA analysis involved relatively few individuals.

A quantity of 0.5 to 1 ug RNA underwent reverse transcription using random hexamers. Multiplex PCR with immunoSEQ amplified the TCR beta CDR3 across 54 Vbeta and 13 Jbeta. TCRdb re-called the immunoSEQ multiplex PCR reads through MiXCR, storing one row per CDR3 protein. Of under 200,000 distinct CDR3 sequences in the sample, 95% were seen once. The patients who served as multiple sclerosis controls were treatment-naive and had stable or active relapsing-remitting disease that fulfilled the revised McDonald criteria. V was shortened by 2 bases and J by 8 bases, with 12 bases between the two germline ends. CDR3 size: 13 residues. CDR1 is SEHNR and CDR2 is FQNEAQ in the germline V gene (reference sequence). In this sample, this clonotype turned up once. Its antigen is undetermined.

The sequenced sample was CD8+ T cells from PBMCs. The origin of this receptor is a human donor with multiple sclerosis. This sequence joins TRBV7-9 and TRBJ1-1; D uncertain. The CDR3 DNA sequence: TGTGCCAGCAGCTTATCCGGGCGAGAAGAAGCTTTCTTT. It specifies CASSLSGREEAFF.